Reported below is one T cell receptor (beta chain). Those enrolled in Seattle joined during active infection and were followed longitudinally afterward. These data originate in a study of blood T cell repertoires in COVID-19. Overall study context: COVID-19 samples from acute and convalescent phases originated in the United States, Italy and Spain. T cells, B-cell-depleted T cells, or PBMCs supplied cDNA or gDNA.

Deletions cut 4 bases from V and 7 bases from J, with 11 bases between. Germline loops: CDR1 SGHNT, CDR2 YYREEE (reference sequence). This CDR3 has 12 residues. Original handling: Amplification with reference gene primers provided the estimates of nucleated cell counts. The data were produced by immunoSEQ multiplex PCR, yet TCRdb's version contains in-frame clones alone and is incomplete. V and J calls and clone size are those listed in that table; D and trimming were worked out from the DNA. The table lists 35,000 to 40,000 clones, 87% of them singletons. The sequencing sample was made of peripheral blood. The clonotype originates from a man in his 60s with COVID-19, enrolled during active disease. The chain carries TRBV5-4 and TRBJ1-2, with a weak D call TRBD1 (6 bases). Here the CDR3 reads CASSLDRSGYTF. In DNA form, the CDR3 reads TGTGCCAGCAGCCTCGACAGGAGTGGCTACACCTTC.